A selection of T cell receptor beta chains follows, all from one sample in a study of T-cell memory formation after mild COVID-19. TCRdb reanalysed the 5' RACE reads using MiXCR and keeps one entry per CDR3 protein. The data hold 400,000 or so distinct CDR3 sequences, with approximately 20% observed a single time. Sequencing was done on a sample of PBMCs or a T cell subset sorted from them (not recorded which). These TCRs come from an adult woman who had mild COVID-19 (a few samples of this study predate the infection). Cell type and time point are not known. Each CDR3 is given with its conserved first and last residue. The D gene is left open where the match is weak. Only some rows state a clone size, as once, few, many or a class for expanded clones.

>.|TRBJ2-2|TRBV7-9|TRBD2
CASITSGSETGELFF
TGTGCCAGCATCACTAGCGGGAGTGAAACCGGGGAGCTGTTTTTT
>.|TRBJ2-5|TRBV7-2|.
CASSPNGPVETQYF
TGTGCCAGCAGTCCCAATGGGCCGGTGGAGACCCAGTACTTC
>.|TRBJ2-6|TRBV21-1|.
CASSNLTLVAGANVLTF
TGTGCCAGCAGCAACCTAACCCTAGTGGCTGGGGCCAACGTCCTGACTTTC
>few|TRBJ1-1|TRBV12-3/TRBV12-4|TRBD1
CASSLTGALATEAFF
TGTGCCAGCAGTTTGACAGGGGCCCTGGCCACTGAAGCTTTCTTT
>few|TRBJ2-7|TRBV7-2|.
CASTSDYEQYF
TGTGCCAGCACCTCTGACTACGAGCAGTACTTC
>few|TRBJ2-4|TRBV7-2|.
CASSLAREQNIQYF
TGTGCCAGCAGCTTAGCCCGGGAGCAAAACATTCAGTACTTC
>.|TRBJ2-5|TRBV29-1|.
CSVSYVGPQETQYF
TGCAGCGTCTCCTATGTGGGACCGCAGGAGACCCAGTACTTC
>.|TRBJ1-2|TRBV12-3/TRBV12-4|TRBD1
CASSPAGGHNYGYTF
TGTGCCAGCAGTCCAGCAGGGGGCCATAACTATGGCTACACCTTC
>.|TRBJ2-7|TRBV7-2|TRBD2
CASSLVSGGAGEQYF
TGTGCCAGCAGCTTAGTCAGCGGGGGGGCTGGAGAGCAGTACTTC
>few|TRBJ1-5|TRBV12-3/TRBV12-4|.
CASSGDGYSNQPQHF
TGTGCCAGCAGTGGGGACGGTTATAGCAATCAGCCCCAGCATTTT
>.|TRBJ1-1|TRBV20-1|.
CSARDPGLNTEAFF
TGCAGTGCTAGAGATCCAGGGTTGAACACTGAAGCTTTCTTT
>few|TRBJ2-5|TRBV6-5|.
CASSYSNGWETQYF
TGTGCCAGCAGTTACTCGAACGGGTGGGAGACCCAGTACTTC
>.|TRBJ2-1|TRBV12-3/TRBV12-4|.
CASGWGREQFF
TGTGCCAGCGGGTGGGGTCGTGAGCAGTTCTTC
>.|TRBJ2-1|TRBV29-1|TRBD1
CSARGGQSYNEQFF
TGCAGCGCTAGAGGGGGACAGTCCTACAATGAGCAGTTCTTC
>few|TRBJ2-5|TRBV12-3/TRBV12-4|.
CASSGGFDQETQYF
TGTGCCAGCAGTGGGGGTTTCGACCAAGAGACCCAGTACTTC
>.|TRBJ2-4|TRBV19|TRBD2
CASSDLRGGKNIQYF
TGTGCCAGTAGTGATCTCCGGGGGGGCAAAAACATTCAGTACTTC
>.|TRBJ1-5|TRBV12-3/TRBV12-4|.
CAISFGLGNQPQHF
TGTGCCATCAGTTTCGGTCTTGGCAATCAGCCCCAGCATTTT
>.|TRBJ2-2|TRBV3-1|.
CASSHRGWGTGELFF
TGTGCCAGCAGCCACAGGGGCTGGGGCACCGGGGAGCTGTTTTTT
>few|TRBJ2-1|TRBV2|TRBD2
CASSEVLAVGAGEQFF
TGTGCCAGCAGTGAGGTGCTAGCGGTGGGAGCGGGTGAGCAGTTCTTC
>.|TRBJ1-6|TRBV27|TRBD1
CASTPGQGESPLHF
TGTGCCAGCACCCCGGGACAGGGAGAGTCTCCCCTCCACTTT
>.|TRBJ1-2|TRBV18|TRBD1
CASSQGQAFYGYTF
TGTGCCAGCTCACAGGGACAGGCTTTCTATGGCTACACCTTC
>few|TRBJ2-6|TRBV29-1|.
CSVAPSGANVLTF
TGCAGCGTTGCTCCTTCCGGGGCCAACGTCCTGACTTTC
>.|TRBJ2-7|TRBV13|TRBD2
CASSFSGGTYEQYF
TGTGCCAGCAGTTTTAGCGGGGGTACCTACGAGCAGTACTTC